The 23 T cell receptor beta chains reported below all come from one sample, sequenced in a study of blood T cell repertoires in COVID-19. The data were produced by immunoSEQ multiplex PCR, yet TCRdb's version contains in-frame clones alone and is incomplete. The table shows about 260,000 clones, with over 75% occurring only once. Sequencing used peripheral blood. These receptors originate from a human donor in a cohort sampled during active COVID-19.

V usage is TRBV9 and J usage is TRBJ2-3, with D unclear. The CDR3 length is 14 residues. Deletions cut 4 bases from V and 5 bases from J, with 14 bases between. Germline V gene data show CDR1 as SGDLS and CDR2 as YYNGEE. The CDR3 region is CASSPRPAGDTQYF. Written as DNA, the CDR3 is TGTGCCAGCAGCCCTCGCCCAGCAGGAGATACGCAGTATTTT.

The chain recombines TRBV11-3 with TRBJ1-1; perhaps TRBD1 as D (6 bases). The germline V and J ends were trimmed by 6 bases and 1 base, with 9 bases remaining between them. Germline V gene lookup returns CDR1 SGHNT and CDR2 YENEEA. The CDR3 is 13 residues long. CDR3 bases: TGTGCCAGCAGTCGACAGGAGAACACTGAAGCTTTCTTT. It codes for CASSRQENTEAFF.

The J gene is TRBJ2-7, the V gene TRBV4-2, with 12 bases aligning to TRBD1. V was clipped by 5 bases and J by 6 bases; unmatched bases: 11. The germline CDR1 and CDR2 sequences are LGHNA and YNFKEQ. The CDR3 contains 16 residues. Here the CDR3 DNA reads TGTGCCAGCAGCTTCCCCCGGGGACAGGGGGCAGGCGAGCAGTACTTC. It is translated as CASSFPRGQGAGEQYF.

V usage is TRBV29-1 and J usage is TRBJ1-1; D is ambiguous. The V end was cut by 1 base, the J end by 1 base, with 7 bases between. The CDR3 covers 13 residues. Germline V CDR1 and CDR2: SQVTM, ANQGSEA. CDR3 coding DNA: TGCAGCGTTGAAGGTATCGGGAACACTGAAGCTTTCTTT. Translated, it gives CSVEGIGNTEAFF.

V gene TRBV2 combines with J gene TRBJ1-1, with D tentatively TRBD1 (6 bases). Trimming stripped 6 bases from V and 5 bases from J, with 13 bases between. The CDR3 runs 13 residues. Per the germline V gene, CDR1 is SNHLY and CDR2 is FYNNEI. The CDR3 loop is CASSNDRWTEAFF. CDR3 DNA: TGTGCCAGCAGCAACGACAGGTGGACTGAAGCTTTCTTT.

The rearrangement joins TRBV6-5 to TRBJ2-1; D might be TRBD2 (5 bases). The CDR3 is 11 amino acids. The germline V gene encodes CDR1 MNHEY and CDR2 SVGAGI. V lost 6 bases and J 10 bases, leaving 10 bases between the germline ends. The CDR3 region is CASRSGIEQFF. The DNA of the CDR3 is TGTGCCAGCAGATCGGGGATCGAGCAGTTCTTC.

Of note for this clone: At one end the junction does not follow the germline gene, possibly because of a read error. Additional DNA sequences in this sample encode the identical CDR3. The rearrangement joins TRBV12-3 or TRBV12-4 to TRBJ1-2; D gene ambiguous. The CDR3 consists of 12 residues. The CDR3: CASSILAAGYTF. The CDR3, as DNA: TGTGCCAGCAGTATTCTAGCGGCTGGCTACACCTTT.

The rearrangement joins TRBV10-3 to TRBJ1-1; D call uncertain. The V gene lost 4 bases and the J gene lost 3 bases, with 15 bases spanning the gap. Germline lookup yields CDR1 ENHRY and CDR2 SYGVKD. The CDR3 has 15 residues. CDR3 in DNA: TGTGCCATCAGTGGGAGTAGGGAGAAGGACACTGAAGCTTTCTTT. Protein sequence: CAISGSREKDTEAFF.

A single count supports this clone. This chain connects TRBV6-2 or TRBV6-3 to TRBJ2-7; 8 nucleotides match TRBD1. V shed 1 base, J shed 2 bases, and the junction held 7 bases outside the gene matches. In germline, CDR1 is MNHEY, CDR2 SVGEGT. The CDR3 contains 16 residues. DNA for the CDR3: TGTGCCAGCAGTTACTTCCCGGGACAGGCTACCTACGAGCAGTACTTC. This translates into CASSYFPGQATYEQYF.

The chain employs TRBV28 and TRBJ2-3, with 8 bases aligning to TRBD1. J was trimmed by 2 bases and V by 2 bases; bases with no gene match: 6. The CDR3 is 16 amino acids. CDR1 MDHEN and CDR2 SYDVKM come from the germline V gene. The CDR3 reads CASSLPWTGPTDTQYF. Written as DNA, the CDR3 is TGTGCCAGCAGTTTACCCTGGACAGGGCCCACAGATACGCAGTATTTT. Drawing the rest from reference TRBV28 and TRBJ2-3, the complete variable domain is DVKVTQSSRYLVKRTGEKVFLECVQDMDHENMFWYRQDPGLGLRLIYFSYDVKMKEKGDIPEGYSVSREKKERFSLILESASTNQTSMYLCASSLPWTGPTDTQYFGPGTRLTVL.

The gene calls are TRBV19 and TRBJ2-7, with TRBD2 identical over 7 bases. V lost 5 bases and J lost 2; bases outside the gene matches: 12. This CDR3 has 16 amino acids. The germline V gene has CDR1 LNHDA and CDR2 SQIVND (reference sequence). This CDR3 reads CASSVSAGLSPYEQYF. The CDR3 DNA reads TGTGCCAGTAGTGTCTCAGCGGGGCTTTCCCCCTACGAGCAGTACTTC. Complete variable domain (other parts from reference TRBV19 and TRBJ2-7): DGGITQSPKYLFRKEGQNVTLSCEQNLNHDAMYWYRQDPGQGLRLIYYSQIVNDFQKGDIAEGYSVSREKKESFPLTVTSAQKNPTAFYLCASSVSAGLSPYEQYFGPGTRLTVT.

This sequence joins TRBV5-4 and TRBJ1-5; perhaps TRBD1 as D (5 bases). Looked up from germline, CDR1 is SGHNT and CDR2 is YYREEE (reference sequence). CDR3 length equals 14 residues. Between the trimmed V and J ends, which lost 4 bases and 7 bases, there was a span of 15 bases. For the CDR3, the DNA is TGTGCCAGCAGCCTCCGGGACTCGGGCCAGCCCCAGCATTTT. It specifies CASSLRDSGQPQHF. The full variable domain, completed using reference TRBV5-4 and TRBJ1-5, is ETGVTQSPTHLIKTRGQQVTLRCSSQSGHNTVSWYQQALGQGPQFIFQYYREEENGRGNFPPRFSGLQFPNYSSELNVNALELDDSALYLCASSLRDSGQPQHFGDGTRLSIL.

The chain links TRBV27 to TRBJ2-7; TRBD1 might be the D (6 bases). Per the germline V gene, CDR1 is MNHEY and CDR2 is SMNVEV (reference sequence). Trimming left V 11 bases short and J 0 bases short, with 14 bases between. This CDR3 contains 13 residues. CDR3 amino acids: CASRQESSYEQYF. The CDR3 DNA is TGTGCCTCCCGACAGGAAAGCTCCTACGAGCAGTACTTC.

V is TRBV5-1 and J is TRBJ2-5; TRBD2 agrees at 7 bases. J was trimmed by 5 bases and V by 10 bases; bases with no gene match: 11. This CDR3 has 13 residues. CDR1 SGHRS and CDR2 YFSETQ come from the germline V gene. CDR3 region: CASHSWGGETQYF. Written as DNA, the CDR3 is TGCGCCTCTCACTCTTGGGGGGGTGAGACCCAGTACTTC.

V is TRBV5-6 and J is TRBJ1-6, with 8 bases matching TRBD1. V dropped 2 bases and J dropped 8; count of bases not matched to a gene: 3. Germline-derived CDR1 and CDR2 are SGHDT and YYEEEE. The CDR3 runs to 14 residues. The CDR3 reads CASSFGQGYSPLHF. CDR3 DNA sequence: TGTGCCAGCAGCTTCGGACAGGGATATTCACCCCTCCACTTT.

The CDR3 here is CASSPARGYQETQYF. CDR3 sequence (DNA): TGCGCCAGCAGCCCAGCCCGGGGGTACCAAGAGACCCAGTACTTC. The V gene is TRBV4-3, the J gene TRBJ2-5; a possible D gene is TRBD2 (6 bases). Germline assignment: CDR1 LGHNA and CDR2 YSLEER. Trimming removed 4 bases at V and 0 bases at J, with 12 bases between. The CDR3 extends over 15 amino acids.

CDR3 DNA: TGTGCCAGCAGCTTGTCCCAGTTGGAGACCCAGTACTTC. This codes for CASSLSQLETQYF. The chain joins TRBV13 to TRBJ2-5, with D uncertain. From germline, CDR1 is PRHDT and CDR2 FYEKMQ (reference sequence). Between the trimmed V and J ends, which lost 3 bases and 5 bases, there was a span of 10 bases. This CDR3 spans 13 amino acids.

The chain has TRBV7-8 and TRBJ2-2, with 9 nucleotides matching TRBD2. The germline gives CDR1 SGHVS, CDR2 FQNEAQ. Trimming cost V 3 bases and J 4 bases; bases outside gene matches: 9. This CDR3 is 17 amino acids long. CDR3 bases: TGTGCCAGCAGCTTGAGGCGGGGGGGCCGGCTCACCGGGGAGCTGTTTTTT. Amino acids: CASSLRRGGRLTGELFF.

The rearrangement uses TRBV28 and TRBJ1-2, with TRBD1 matching over 9 bases. V was pared by 2 bases and J by 8 bases, with 9 bases of the junction left unmatched. Germline V gives CDR1 MDHEN, CDR2 SYDVKM. The CDR3 is 15 residues long. CDR3 protein: CASSLTGGQGYGYTF. For the CDR3, the DNA is TGTGCCAGCAGTTTAACCGGGGGACAGGGTTACGGCTACACCTTC.

The chain is built from TRBV24-1 and TRBJ2-2; 7 bases are shared with TRBD2. The CDR3 totals 14 residues. The junction had 6 bases not matched to a gene; V was cut back by 6 bases and J by 6 bases. CDR1 and CDR2 from the germline V gene are KGHDR and SFDVKD. The CDR3 DNA reads as TGTGCCACCAGTAGGGGAGGGAATCCCGGGGAGCTGTTTTTT. Its translation: CATSRGGNPGELFF.

J is TRBJ2-7 and V is TRBV4-3; the D gene is possibly TRBD1 (7 bases). V was trimmed by 4 bases and J by 5 bases, leaving 21 bases between them. The CDR3 length is 16 residues. The germline V gene has CDR1 LGHNA and CDR2 YSLEER. Written as DNA, the CDR3 is TGCGCCAGCAGCCCAGACCTGCGGGACAGCTCTGACGAGCAGTACTTC. Translated, it gives CASSPDLRDSSDEQYF.

The chain uses TRBV9 and TRBJ1-2; 7 bases agree with TRBD1. The V gene's germline CDR1 is SGDLS and CDR2 YYNGEE. The CDR3 sequence is 15 residues long. V gave up 4 bases and J gave up 8 bases; unmatched junction bases: 14. In DNA form, the CDR3 reads TGTGCCAGCAGCCCAGGGGGACCTGTGGGCGGCGGCTACACCTTC. Translated, it gives CASSPGGPVGGGYTF. The entire variable domain, with the rest obtained from reference TRBV9 and TRBJ1-2, is as follows: DSGVTQTPKHLITATGQRVTLRCSPRSGDLSVYWYQQSLDQGLQFLIQYYNGEERAKGNILERFSAQQFPDLHSELNLSSLELGDSALYFCASSPGGPVGGGYTFGSGTRLTVV.

This chain links TRBV28 with TRBJ2-7, with 7 positions matching TRBD2. V lost 4 bases, J lost 9 bases, and 9 bases stayed unmatched. Germline V CDR1 and CDR2: MDHEN, SYDVKM. There are 13 residues in the CDR3. This CDR3 reads CASSSRMGRVQYF. In DNA form, the CDR3 reads TGTGCCAGCAGTTCACGGATGGGGAGGGTGCAGTACTTC.